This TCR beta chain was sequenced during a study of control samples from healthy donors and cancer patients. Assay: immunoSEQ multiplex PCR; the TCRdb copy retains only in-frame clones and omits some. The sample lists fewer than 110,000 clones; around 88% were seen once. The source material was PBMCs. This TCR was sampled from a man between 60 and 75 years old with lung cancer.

The CDR3 protein is CASGRMGEKLFF. CDR3 in DNA: TGTGCCAGCGGTAGAATGGGTGAAAAACTGTTTTTT. The gene calls are TRBV6-5 and TRBJ1-4; D is undetermined. The germline V gene has CDR1 MNHEY and CDR2 SVGAGI. Trimming removed 8 bases from V and 7 bases from J, with 11 bases in between. This CDR3 has 12 residues.